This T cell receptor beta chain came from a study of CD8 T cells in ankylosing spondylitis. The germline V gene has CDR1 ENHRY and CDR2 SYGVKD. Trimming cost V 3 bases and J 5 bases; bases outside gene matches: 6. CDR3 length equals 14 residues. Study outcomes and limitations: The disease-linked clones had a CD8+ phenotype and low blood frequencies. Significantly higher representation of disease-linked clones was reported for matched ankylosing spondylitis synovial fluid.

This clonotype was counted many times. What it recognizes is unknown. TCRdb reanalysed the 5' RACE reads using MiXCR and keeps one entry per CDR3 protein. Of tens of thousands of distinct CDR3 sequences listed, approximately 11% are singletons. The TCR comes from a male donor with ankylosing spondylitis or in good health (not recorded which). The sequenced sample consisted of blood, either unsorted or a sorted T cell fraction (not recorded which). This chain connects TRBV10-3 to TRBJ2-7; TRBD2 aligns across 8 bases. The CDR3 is CAISDTGGADEQYF. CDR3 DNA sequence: TGTGCCATCAGTGATACCGGGGGGGCCGACGAGCAGTACTTC.